Presented here are 3 T cell receptor beta chains from one specimen sequenced in a study of cytomegalovirus exposure and HLA in healthy donors. A multiplex PCR was run with 60 Vbeta primers and 13 Jbeta primers. Produced via immunoSEQ multiplex PCR; TCRdb's table is partial and in-frame only. The repertoire holds more than 100,000 clones, with roughly 80% as singletons. Sequencing was carried out using PBMCs. The receptors were sampled from a woman aged 40 to 50 in good health and CMV-seropositive.

V is TRBV6-1 and J is TRBJ2-7; 11 bases are shared with TRBD1. Germline V gives CDR1 MNHNS, CDR2 SASEGT. The CDR3 runs to 14 residues. J gave up 4 bases and V 7 bases, and 6 bases lay outside the gene matches. CDR3 residues: CASIRTGGEYEQYF. The CDR3 region has the DNA TGTGCCAGCATTCGGACAGGGGGCGAGTACGAGCAGTACTTC.

The CDR3 loop is CASRLAGTPNSPLHF. DNA for the CDR3: TGTGCCAGTCGCCTCGCCGGGACACCAAATTCACCCCTCCACTTT. The rearrangement uses TRBV19 and TRBJ1-6; D might be TRBD1 (6 bases). V lost 8 bases and J 7 bases, leaving 18 bases between the germline ends. The germline V gene encodes CDR1 LNHDA and CDR2 SQIVND (reference sequence). This CDR3 comprises 15 residues.

A few counts support this clone. This chain connects TRBV5-6 to TRBJ1-1, with D tentatively TRBD1 (6 bases). In germline, CDR1 is SGHDT, CDR2 YYEEEE. V lost 2 bases to trimming and J lost 4 bases, with 24 bases between them. This CDR3 spans 18 amino acids. Here the CDR3 reads CASSLGRGWSVRTTEAFF. In DNA, the CDR3 is TGTGCCAGCAGCTTAGGCAGGGGATGGAGTGTCAGGACCACTGAAGCTTTCTTT.